These 27 T cell receptor beta chains came from one sample sequenced in a study of T cell responses to AZD1222 COVID-19 vaccine. Assay used: immunoSEQ multiplex PCR; TCRdb lists only in-frame clones, some missing. The sample shows fewer than 120,000 clones, approximately 94% of them seen only once. This sample comprised peripheral blood, obtained 28 days after the second AZD1222 dose. All receptors come from an adult who received the AZD1222 COVID-19 vaccine.

This sequence joins TRBV5-8 and TRBJ1-4, with D unclear. This CDR3 spans 15 amino acids. The germline gives CDR1 SGHTS, CDR2 YDEGEE. V shed 5 bases and J shed 5 bases, with 16 bases lying between them. As DNA, the CDR3 is TGTGCCAGCAGGAAAAAAGGACGATTAAATGAAAAACTGTTTTTT. Protein sequence: CASRKKGRLNEKLFF.

The chain has TRBV18 and TRBJ1-1; TRBD1 matches 11 bases. The CDR3 contains 17 residues. In germline, CDR1 is KGHSH, CDR2 LQKENI. V lost 0 bases to trimming and J lost 2 bases; unmatched junction nucleotides: 5. The CDR3 DNA sequence: TGTGCCAGCTCACCACCGGGACAGGGGGTAACTAACACTGAAGCTTTCTTT. This translates into CASSPPGQGVTNTEAFF.

This clone appeared a single time. This chain links TRBV20-1 with TRBJ2-7, with 14 bases lining up with TRBD2. This CDR3 contains 15 residues. Germline assignment: CDR1 DFQATT and CDR2 SNEGSKA (reference sequence). J gave up 2 bases and V 5 bases, and 5 bases lay outside the gene matches. CDR3 in DNA: TGCAGTGCTGGTGGGACTAGCGGGAGAACCTACGAGCAGTACTTC. Its translation is CSAGGTSGRTYEQYF.

This chain joins TRBV5-1 and TRBJ1-1, with D tentatively TRBD1 (6 bases). CDR1 is SGHRS, CDR2 YFSETQ, per germline. The CDR3 is 13 amino acids. V dropped 4 bases and J dropped 3 bases, with 10 bases sitting between them. The CDR3 nucleotides read TGCGCCAGCAGCCCCAGGGGATACACTGAAGCTTTCTTT. Translation: CASSPRGYTEAFF.

This sequence joins TRBV4-1 and TRBJ1-1; D may be TRBD1 (5 bases). This CDR3 is 15 amino acids long. Germline CDR1 and CDR2: MGHRA and YSYEKL. Trimming shortened V by 0 bases and J by 2 bases, and 10 bases separated the two germline ends. The CDR3 nucleotides read TGCGCCAGCAGCCAAGAGACGGGGCTTAACACTGAAGCTTTCTTT. This encodes CASSQETGLNTEAFF.

The J gene is TRBJ1-2, the V gene TRBV11-2; 7 bases map to TRBD1. Unmatched junction bases numbered 3, after V lost 7 bases and J lost 4 bases. CDR3 length: 12 amino acids. Germline V gene lookup returns CDR1 SGHAT and CDR2 FQNNGV. DNA for the CDR3: TGTGCCAGCACCAGGGGGTCCTATGGCTACACCTTC. Protein sequence: CASTRGSYGYTF.

This chain uses TRBV5-8 with TRBJ2-1; 12 bases map to TRBD2. Germline V CDR1 and CDR2: SGHTS, YDEGEE. The CDR3 spans 18 residues. The ends lost 3 bases at V and 6 bases at J; junction bases unmatched: 13. The CDR3 loop reads CASSSGRTSGGTLNEQFF. In nucleotides, the CDR3 is TGTGCCAGCAGCTCGGGGAGAACTAGCGGGGGGACTCTCAATGAGCAGTTCTTC.

The chain links TRBV30 to TRBJ1-1; D not resolved. Germline CDR1 and CDR2: GTSNPN and SVGIG (reference sequence). The length of the CDR3 is 12 residues. With 5 bases removed from V and 1 base from J, the gap between germline ends came to 8 bases. The CDR3, as DNA: TGTGCCTGGGATCTTGGGAACACTGAAGCTTTCTTT. Amino acids: CAWDLGNTEAFF.

This clone was seen more than once but under ten times. This chain connects TRBV7-9 to TRBJ2-3, with D possibly matching TRBD2 (5 bases). V gave up 3 bases and J gave up 1 base, with 11 bases separating them. Germline assignment: CDR1 SEHNR and CDR2 FQNEAQ (reference sequence). This CDR3 region has 15 residues. The CDR3, as DNA: TGTGCCAGCAGCTTGTTCAAGAGGGGCACAGATACGCAGTATTTT. Protein: CASSLFKRGTDTQYF.

The chain joins TRBV19 to TRBJ1-5; 9 nucleotides agree with TRBD1. The CDR3 has 16 amino acids. V shed 0 bases, J shed 4 bases, and the junction held 4 bases outside the gene matches. Germline V gene data show CDR1 as LNHDA and CDR2 as SQIVND (reference sequence). CDR3 bases: TGTGCCAGTAGTATAGATAGGGGACAGGGTAATCAGCCCCAGCATTTT. It specifies CASSIDRGQGNQPQHF.

At least ten counts were recorded for this clone. The chain links TRBV5-5 to TRBJ1-1, with D tentatively TRBD1 (6 bases). The CDR3 consists of 16 residues. Trimming shortened V by 1 base and J by 0 bases, and 13 bases separated the two germline ends. Germline V gene sequence: CDR1 SGHKS, CDR2 YYEKEE (reference sequence). DNA for the CDR3: TGTGCCAGCAGCTTGACAGGGTGGTGGATGAACACTGAAGCTTTCTTT. Amino acids: CASSLTGWWMNTEAFF. Using reference TRBV5-5 and TRBJ1-1 for the parts outside the CDR3, the full variable domain is DAGVTQSPTHLIKTRGQQVTLRCSPISGHKSVSWYQQVLGQGPQFIFQYYEKEERGRGNFPDRFSARQFPNYSSELNVNALLLGDSALYLCASSLTGWWMNTEAFFGQGTRLTVV.

The rearrangement uses TRBV27 and TRBJ1-1; D is unresolved. The CDR3 has 13 amino acids. Germline CDR1 and CDR2: MNHEY and SMNVEV (reference sequence). V was shortened by 2 bases and J by 2 bases, with 6 bases between the two germline ends. CDR3 region: CASSLIHNTEAFF. As DNA, the CDR3 is TGTGCCAGCAGTTTAATTCATAACACTGAAGCTTTCTTT.

J is TRBJ1-2 and V is TRBV6-1; D is uncertain. Trimming removed 3 bases at V and 4 bases at J, with 9 bases between. The germline V gene has CDR1 MNHNS and CDR2 SASEGT. This CDR3 comprises 13 residues. CDR3 sequence: CASSEEKFYGYTF. The DNA of the CDR3 is TGTGCCAGCAGTGAGGAGAAGTTCTATGGCTACACCTTC.

The rearrangement links TRBV7-9 to TRBJ1-2, with a tentative D call TRBD1 (5 bases). The CDR3 runs 13 residues. Trimming shortened V by 3 bases and J by 9 bases, and 14 bases separated the two germline ends. The germline gives CDR1 SEHNR, CDR2 FQNEAQ (reference sequence). The CDR3 DNA sequence: TGTGCCAGCAGCTTCGAGGGGTTGGGGAGCTACACCTTC. Its protein product is CASSFEGLGSYTF.

V is TRBV6-5 and J is TRBJ1-2, with 11 nucleotides matching TRBD1. The V segment lost 4 bases and the J segment 5 bases; nucleotides outside the gene matches: 9. Germline V CDR1 and CDR2: MNHEY, SVGAGI. The CDR3 has 16 amino acids. DNA for the CDR3: TGTGCCAGCAGTTCGGCCGGGACAGGGGGACTGTATGGCTACACCTTC. Encoded protein: CASSSAGTGGLYGYTF.

The chain recombines TRBV7-9 with TRBJ1-1, with 7 bases aligning to TRBD1. Germline loops: CDR1 SEHNR, CDR2 FQNEAQ (reference sequence). V gave up 4 bases and J gave up 6 bases; unmatched junction bases: 5. The CDR3 loop spans 13 amino acids. The CDR3 sequence is CASSSDRAAEAFF. CDR3 in DNA: TGTGCCAGCAGCTCCGACAGGGCGGCTGAAGCTTTCTTT.

This chain links TRBV27 with TRBJ1-3; no clear D gene. Germline V lookup: CDR1 MNHEY, CDR2 SMNVEV (reference sequence). This CDR3 has 13 residues. The germline V and J ends were trimmed by 5 bases and 8 bases, with 13 bases remaining between them. The CDR3: CASSPLGRHTIYF. The CDR3 DNA follows: TGTGCCAGCAGTCCCCTCGGAAGGCACACCATATATTTT.

The rearrangement joins TRBV5-8 to TRBJ1-1; a weak D match, TRBD1 (5 bases). With 0 bases removed from V and 0 bases from J, the gap between germline ends came to 15 bases. This CDR3 is built from 17 residues. CDR1 and CDR2 from the germline V gene are SGHTS and YDEGEE. The CDR3 bases are TGTGCCAGCAGCTTGGTTTTATCCGGGACGGTGAACACTGAAGCTTTCTTT. Protein sequence: CASSLVLSGTVNTEAFF.

The rearrangement links TRBV3-1 (or the pseudogene TRBV3-2) to TRBJ1-1, with unresolved D. V shed 4 bases and J shed 1 base, with 10 bases lying between them. This CDR3 has 14 amino acids. Germline CDR1 reads LGHDT; CDR2 reads YNNKEL (reference sequence). The CDR3 region has the DNA TGTGCCAGCAGCCCCCGAGGGAAGAACACTGAAGCTTTCTTT. Its translation: CASSPRGKNTEAFF.

The rearrangement uses TRBV7-6 and TRBJ1-4; a weak D match, TRBD1 (5 bases). The CDR3 is 16 amino acids. The germline gives CDR1 SGHVS, CDR2 FNYEAQ. V was cut by 4 bases and J by 2 bases, with 14 bases left in between. The CDR3 sequence: CASSSGRGSTNEKLFF. CDR3 DNA: TGTGCCAGCAGCTCCGGGAGGGGCAGCACTAATGAAAAACTGTTTTTT.

The chain employs TRBV5-8 and TRBJ2-1; no clear D. Trimming stripped 4 bases from V and 6 bases from J, with 17 bases between. Germline lookup yields CDR1 SGHTS and CDR2 YDEGEE. The CDR3 spans 15 residues. This CDR3 reads CASSLLVGRFNEQFF. In DNA, the CDR3 is TGTGCCAGCAGCCTCCTAGTTGGTAGGTTCAATGAGCAGTTCTTC.

This clone was detected once. For the CDR3, the DNA is TGTGCCAGCAGTAACACAAGTAGCAATCAGCCCCAGCATTTT. Its translation is CASSNTSSNQPQHF. The gene calls are TRBV27 and TRBJ1-5; D ambiguous. CDR1 and CDR2 (germline): MNHEY, SMNVEV (reference sequence). The V gene lost 5 bases and the J gene lost 0 bases, with 8 bases spanning the gap. The CDR3 has 14 residues.

The gene calls are TRBV6-1 and TRBJ1-3; D not resolved. With 2 bases removed from V and 0 bases from J, the gap between germline ends came to 8 bases. From germline, CDR1 is MNHNS and CDR2 SASEGT. CDR3 length: 15 amino acids. CDR3 region: CASSEWRSSGNTIYF. The CDR3 DNA reads TGTGCCAGCAGTGAATGGCGGAGCTCTGGAAACACCATATATTTT.

The V gene is TRBV4-1, the J gene TRBJ2-1; 7 nucleotides match TRBD2. Germline V gene sequence: CDR1 MGHRA, CDR2 YSYEKL. The CDR3 contains 17 residues. Germline trimming cut 4 bases from V and 0 bases from J; bases unmatched to any gene: 9. This CDR3 is CASSRPVGGVSYNEQFF. CDR3 sequence (DNA): TGCGCCAGCAGCCGTCCCGTTGGGGGGGTCTCCTACAATGAGCAGTTCTTC.

V gene TRBV4-2 combines with J gene TRBJ1-2; D gene ambiguous. V lost 1 base to trimming and J lost 5 bases, with 14 bases between them. There are 15 residues in the CDR3. Germline V gene sequence: CDR1 LGHNA, CDR2 YNFKEQ. The CDR3, as DNA: TGTGCCAGCAGCCAAGGGCACGGCACAGATTATGGCTACACCTTC. Translation gives CASSQGHGTDYGYTF.

CDR3 protein: CASSDREPGANVLTF. For the CDR3, the DNA is TGTGCCAGCAGCGACAGGGAGCCTGGGGCCAACGTCCTGACTTTC. The chain employs TRBV6-6 and TRBJ2-6; 7 positions agree with TRBD1. Germline V CDR1 and CDR2: MNHNY, SVGAGI (reference sequence). V lost 6 bases, J lost 2 bases, and 4 bases stayed unmatched. CDR3 length: 15 amino acids.

The chain employs TRBV4-1 and TRBJ1-1; 9 bases map to TRBD1. With V trimmed by 4 bases and J by 1 base, 4 bases remained unmatched. This CDR3 has 15 amino acids. Per germline, CDR1 MGHRA and CDR2 YSYEKL. The CDR3 DNA sequence: TGCGCCAGCAGCCTCGGGGGACAGGGGAACACTGAAGCTTTCTTT. Translated, it gives CASSLGGQGNTEAFF.